These T cell receptor beta chains were read from a single sample in a study of cytomegalovirus exposure and HLA in healthy donors. Only in-frame clones appear in the TCRdb table, and some are missing; sequencing was by immunoSEQ multiplex PCR. The profile shows 150,000 to 200,000 clones, 77% of them singletons. The sample was PBMCs. The receptors derive from a woman aged 30 to 39 in good health and CMV-seropositive. CDR3s include the opening cysteine and the closing phenylalanine or tryptophan. A D gene is named only where the DNA matches it firmly. The listing skips clone size in some rows; elsewhere it reads once, few, many or a size class.

CDR3 DNA	CDR3 protein	V gene	clone size	J gene	D gene
TGTGCCAGCAGTATATTAGCGGGGAGCTCCTACAATGAGCAGTTCTTC	CASSILAGSSYNEQFF	TRBV27	NA	TRBJ2-1	TRBD2
TGCAGTGCCCGCGTTACGGGTGGCTACACCTTC	CSARVTGGYTF	TRBV20-1	once	TRBJ1-2	NA
TGTGCCAGTAGTATAGGAGCGGAGACCCAGTACTTC	CASSIGAETQYF	TRBV19	NA	TRBJ2-5	NA
TGTGCCAGCAACCCTACAGGGGCCGTCCCCTATGGCTACACCTTC	CASNPTGAVPYGYTF	TRBV7-3	NA	TRBJ1-2	TRBD1
TGCGCCCTACCGCCCCGAACAGGATCAATGTGGAATCAGCCCCAGCATTTT	CALPPRTGSMWNQPQHF	TRBV9	NA	TRBJ1-5	NA
TGTGCCAGCAGTGGCCACGGAGACTACGAGCAGTACTTC	CASSGHGDYEQYF	TRBV25-1	few	TRBJ2-7	NA
TGTGCCAGCAGTTTCCGCTACGAGCAGTACTTC	CASSFRYEQYF	TRBV6-5	NA	TRBJ2-7	NA
TGTGCCAGCTCACCCGTACAGGAATCCTTCTATGGCTACACCTTC	CASSPVQESFYGYTF	TRBV18	NA	TRBJ1-2	NA
TGTGCCAGCAGCTTGGCATCAGGGGAGGGGGTCAATCAGCCCCAGCATTTT	CASSLASGEGVNQPQHF	TRBV5-6	NA	TRBJ1-5	NA
TGTGCCAGCAGACCCCTTGATGCGGATACGCAGTATTTT	CASRPLDADTQYF	TRBV6-1	NA	TRBJ2-3	NA
TGTGCCAGCAGTCTGTATACAGGGAGCGCCATATATTTT	CASSLYTGSAIYF	TRBV27	NA	TRBJ1-3	NA
TGTGCCAGCTCACCCTCGGGGACATACACTGAAGCTTTCTTT	CASSPSGTYTEAFF	TRBV18	NA	TRBJ1-1	NA
TGCGCCAGCAGCTTGGACCCGGGGGACGGGATGAACACTGAAGCTTTCTTT	CASSLDPGDGMNTEAFF	TRBV5-1	NA	TRBJ1-1	NA
TGCGCCAGCAGCTTGGAAAGCGGGAGCGTGGATACGCAGTATTTT	CASSLESGSVDTQYF	TRBV5-1	NA	TRBJ2-3	TRBD2
TGCGCCAGCAGCTTGGACAGGGTCCCCGCTATCGATACGCAGTATTTT	CASSLDRVPAIDTQYF	TRBV5-1	NA	TRBJ2-3	NA
TGTGCCAGCAGCGTAGCGGATCTAGCGGGAGACTTCTCCTACGAGCAGTACTTC	CASSVADLAGDFSYEQYF	TRBV7-2	NA	TRBJ2-7	TRBD2
TGTGCCAGCAGACGACTAGAGACCTACGAGCAGTACTTC	CASRRLETYEQYF	TRBV5-4	few	TRBJ2-7	NA
TGCGCCAGCAGGATACCTGGCGTTGGGGCTCGGGACACTGAAGCTTTCTTT	CASRIPGVGARDTEAFF	TRBV5-1	NA	TRBJ1-1	NA
TGTGCCAGTAGCTACGACAACTACAATGAGCAGTTCTTC	CASSYDNYNEQFF	TRBV19	NA	TRBJ2-1	NA
TGTGCCAGCAGTTACCCAGACACTGAAGCTTTCTTT	CASSYPDTEAFF	TRBV6-6	NA	TRBJ1-1	NA
TGCGCCAGCAGCCAAGAGCCTCGGGACAGCTACGAGCAGTACTTC	CASSQEPRDSYEQYF	TRBV4-1	NA	TRBJ2-7	TRBD1
TGCGCCAGCAGCTTACCGGGACTAGCGGGAGGGGAAAAAGAGACCCAGTACTTC	CASSLPGLAGGEKETQYF	TRBV5-1	NA	TRBJ2-5	TRBD2
TGTGCCAGCAGTCTTGGACAGGGCAACACTGAAGCTTTCTTT	CASSLGQGNTEAFF	TRBV11-2	NA	TRBJ1-1	TRBD1
TGCGCCAGCAGATTAGTTGCAGGCGGGGAGCTGTTTTTT	CASRLVAGGELFF	TRBV5-1	NA	TRBJ2-2	NA
TGTGCCAGCAGCTCCGGGACAGGGGGGCTTAACTATGGCTACACCTTC	CASSSGTGGLNYGYTF	TRBV5-6	NA	TRBJ1-2	TRBD1
TGTGCCGGGGGGGGAGGGCCCACAGATACGCAGTATTTT	CAGGGGPTDTQYF	TRBV10-3	few	TRBJ2-3	TRBD2
TGTGCCAGCAGCAAACAACCGGGACACAACTCTGGAAACACCATATATTTT	CASSKQPGHNSGNTIYF	TRBV11-2	NA	TRBJ1-3	NA
TGTGCCAGCAGTTTAATAAGGGGTCCCGTGGGCGAGCTGTTTTTT	CASSLIRGPVGELFF	TRBV27	few	TRBJ2-2	NA
TGTGCCAGCAGCTACAATGATCAGCCCCAGCATTTT	CASSYNDQPQHF	TRBV7-9	NA	TRBJ1-5	NA
TGTGCCAGCAGTGAGCTCGGAGTCTCCAGCCCAGATACGCAGTATTTT	CASSELGVSSPDTQYF	TRBV6-1	once	TRBJ2-3	NA
TGCAGTGCCGGGGGTGTCACTGAAGCTTTCTTT	CSAGGVTEAFF	TRBV20-1	once	TRBJ1-1	NA
TGTGCCAGCAGGCCGGACATCCCAGGGAAATATGGCTACACCTTC	CASRPDIPGKYGYTF	TRBV2	few	TRBJ1-2	NA
TGTGCCAGAAGCGCCTTACTAGCGGGAGAGGCGAATGAGCAGTTCTTC	CARSALLAGEANEQFF	TRBV5-3	NA	TRBJ2-1	TRBD2
TGTGCCAGCAGTTTAGTGGGACAGGGTTCAAAGAACTATGGCTACACCTTC	CASSLVGQGSKNYGYTF	TRBV28	NA	TRBJ1-2	TRBD1
TGCGCCAGCAGCCAGCAGGGTGGGGGCAATCAGCCCCAGCATTTT	CASSQQGGGNQPQHF	TRBV4-1	NA	TRBJ1-5	NA
TGTGCCAGCGAAAACGTAGCGGGAGGAAATGAGCAGTTCTTC	CASENVAGGNEQFF	TRBV6-1	NA	TRBJ2-1	TRBD2
TGTGCCAGCAGTGAGAGGACAGGTAGGAGGAACACTGAAGCTTTCTTT	CASSERTGRRNTEAFF	TRBV2	NA	TRBJ1-1	TRBD1
TGCAGCGTTGTAGGTAGCTACCAAGAGACCCAGTACTTC	CSVVGSYQETQYF	TRBV29-1	NA	TRBJ2-5	NA